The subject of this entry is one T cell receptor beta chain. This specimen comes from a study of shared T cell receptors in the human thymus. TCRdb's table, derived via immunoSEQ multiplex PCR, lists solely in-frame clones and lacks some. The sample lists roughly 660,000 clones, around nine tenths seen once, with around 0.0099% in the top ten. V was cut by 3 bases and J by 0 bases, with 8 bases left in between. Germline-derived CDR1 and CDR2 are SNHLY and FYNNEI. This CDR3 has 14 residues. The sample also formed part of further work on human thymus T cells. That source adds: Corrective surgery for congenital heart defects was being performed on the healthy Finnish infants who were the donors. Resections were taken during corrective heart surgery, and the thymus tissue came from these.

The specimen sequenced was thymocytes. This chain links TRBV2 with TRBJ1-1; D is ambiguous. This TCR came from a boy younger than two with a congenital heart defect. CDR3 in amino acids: CASSEGGLNTEAFF. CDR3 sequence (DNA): TGTGCCAGCAGTGAGGGAGGGTTGAACACTGAAGCTTTCTTT.